These 8 T cell receptor beta chains originate from one sample sequenced in a study of T-cell reconstitution after alpha-beta-depleted transplantation in children (dated by TCRdb to 2015 to 2016). This specimen's treatment or condition label, interpreted: allogeneic hematopoietic cell transplantation with graft depleted of TCRalphabeta T cells and CD19 B cells. The protocol used for the library was PCR. The run used an Illumina HiSeq 2500. Molecular barcoding was employed in the preparation of TCR libraries, with unique molecular identifiers being used to normalize TCRbeta repertoire quantification. In TCRdb, the public reads were trimmed at Q25 with fastp and aligned with MiXCR, with productive beta chains retained. Each CDR3 protein gets just one entry, which takes the most common genes and DNA from the rows behind it. This sample holds some 450,000 distinct CDR3 sequences; roughly two fifths were observed only once. The top ten clonotypes cover 27% of the sample.

The specimen comprised PBMCs, sampled before TCRalphabeta/CD19-depleted stem cell transplant. Receptor source: a girl aged 2-10 years with aplastic anemia, due to receive a stem cell transplant.

The chain is built from TRBV6-1 and TRBJ1-1; perhaps TRBD1 as D (6 bases). The V gene's germline CDR1 is MNHNS and CDR2 SASEGT. V shed 5 bases and J shed 9 bases, with 28 bases lying between them. The CDR3 spans 17 residues. For the CDR3, the DNA is TGTGCCAGCAGTACCTTCCCAACCGGGACACCTCCAACTAAAGCTTTCTTT. Translation gives CASSTFPTGTPPTKAFF.

V usage is TRBV7-9 and J usage is TRBJ2-7; 8 nucleotides line up with TRBD1. Germline V gene data show CDR1 as SEHNR and CDR2 as FQNEAQ (reference sequence). The junction had 5 bases not matched to a gene; V was cut back by 5 bases and J by 5 bases. The CDR3 consists of 13 residues. The CDR3 nucleotides are TGTGCCAGCAGCGTGGACAGGGTGGACGAGCAGTACTTC. Amino acids: CASSVDRVDEQYF.

This clonotype was counted ten times or more. The chain has TRBV5-1 and TRBJ2-2, with a tentative D call TRBD2 (5 bases). The V end lost 7 bases, the J end lost 0 bases, and 10 bases lay between the germline ends. Germline loops: CDR1 SGHRS, CDR2 YFSETQ. The CDR3 covers 14 residues. CDR3 bases: TGCGCCAGCGGCCGGGATGCGAACACCGGGGAGCTGTTTTTT. Translated, it gives CASGRDANTGELFF.

The chain has TRBV9 and TRBJ2-1; 9 bases are shared with TRBD2. The CDR3 has 15 amino acids. Trimming cost V 0 bases and J 8 bases; bases outside gene matches: 6. Germline CDR1 is SGDLS and CDR2 is YYNGEE. CDR3 DNA: TGTGCCAGCAGCGTAGGCGGCGGGAGGGGATATGAGCAGTTCTTC. Its protein product is CASSVGGGRGYEQFF.

The CDR3 bases are TGCGCCAGTTCCTCCGGGGGTAGCGGCTCCTACGAGCAGTACTTC. As protein: CASSSGGSGSYEQYF. The V call is TRBV10-1, the J call TRBJ2-7; D might be TRBD2 (6 bases). This CDR3 region has 15 residues. The ends were cut back, 9 bases at V and 0 bases at J, with 18 bases in the middle. Germline V gives CDR1 WNHNN, CDR2 SYGVQD (reference sequence).

In this sample, this clonotype turned up many times. The chain carries TRBV2 and TRBJ2-7, with D perhaps TRBD1 (6 bases). The CDR3 loop spans 14 amino acids. Trimming removed 2 bases from V and 3 bases from J, with 11 bases in between. Germline V lookup: CDR1 SNHLY, CDR2 FYNNEI. CDR3 bases: TGTGCCAGCAGTGAATTCCGGGACAACTACGAGCAGTACTTC. Translating gives CASSEFRDNYEQYF.

This sequence joins TRBV27 and TRBJ1-2; TRBD1 might be the D (6 bases). Germline CDR1 MNHEY, CDR2 SMNVEV (reference sequence). V gave up 6 bases and J gave up 4 bases, with 15 bases separating them. The CDR3 covers 14 residues. In DNA form, the CDR3 reads TGTGCCAGCAGCCCACACCGGACAGTCTATGGCTACACCTTC. Translating gives CASSPHRTVYGYTF.

This clonotype was recorded once. V usage is TRBV19 and J usage is TRBJ1-1; 12 bases map to TRBD1. The CDR3 is 16 amino acids. Looked up from germline, CDR1 is LNHDA and CDR2 is SQIVND (reference sequence). V was clipped by 8 bases and J by 2 bases; unmatched bases: 9. The CDR3 sequence: CASRFRDRGHNTEAFF. In DNA, the CDR3 is TGTGCCAGTCGTTTTCGGGACAGGGGGCACAACACTGAAGCTTTCTTT. The full variable domain, with the rest looked up from reference TRBV19 and TRBJ1-1, is DGGITQSPKYLFRKEGQNVTLSCEQNLNHDAMYWYRQDPGQGLRLIYYSQIVNDFQKGDIAEGYSVSREKKESFPLTVTSAQKNPTAFYLCASRFRDRGHNTEAFFGQGTRLTVV.